This T cell receptor beta chain was sequenced during a study of shared clonotypes between healthy human individuals. The data were produced by immunoSEQ multiplex PCR, yet TCRdb's version contains in-frame clones alone and is incomplete. The sample lists roughly 2.6 million clones, around 90% seen once, with more than 0.12% in the top ten. Whole-study findings and limits: Estimated richness values were generally larger in naive subsets than in memory subsets.

Both subsets, CD45RA+ naive and CD45RA-negative memory, were split from the CD4+ cells. Comments on this clone: What it binds is not known.

Material: naive CD4+ T cells sorted from blood. Described subset: CD45RA+ positively selected. The receptor comes from a man between 18 and 29 years old in good health.

As DNA, the CDR3 is TGCGCCAGCAGTGAGGGGGCGAACACTGAAGCTTTCTTT. This gives the protein CASSEGANTEAFF. The chain has TRBV10-2 and TRBJ1-1; D may be TRBD1 (5 bases). The CDR3 is made up of 13 amino acids. CDR1 and CDR2 (germline): WSHSY, SAAADI. V lost 2 bases, J lost 1 base, and 5 bases lay in between.